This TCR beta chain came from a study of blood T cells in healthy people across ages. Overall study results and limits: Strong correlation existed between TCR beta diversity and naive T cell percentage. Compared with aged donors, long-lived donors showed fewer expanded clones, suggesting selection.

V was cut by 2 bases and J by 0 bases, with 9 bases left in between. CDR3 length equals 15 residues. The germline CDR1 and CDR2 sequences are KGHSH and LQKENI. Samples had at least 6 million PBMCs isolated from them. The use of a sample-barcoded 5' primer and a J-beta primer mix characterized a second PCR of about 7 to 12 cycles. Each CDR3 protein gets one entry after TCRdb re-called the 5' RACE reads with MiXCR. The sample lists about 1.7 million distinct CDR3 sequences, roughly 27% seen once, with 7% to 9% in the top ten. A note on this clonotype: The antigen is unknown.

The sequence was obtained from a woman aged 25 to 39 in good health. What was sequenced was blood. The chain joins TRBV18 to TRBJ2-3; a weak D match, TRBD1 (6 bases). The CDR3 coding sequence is TGTGCCAGCTCACCAGGCAGGGGCAGCACAGATACGCAGTATTTT. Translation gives CASSPGRGSTDTQYF.